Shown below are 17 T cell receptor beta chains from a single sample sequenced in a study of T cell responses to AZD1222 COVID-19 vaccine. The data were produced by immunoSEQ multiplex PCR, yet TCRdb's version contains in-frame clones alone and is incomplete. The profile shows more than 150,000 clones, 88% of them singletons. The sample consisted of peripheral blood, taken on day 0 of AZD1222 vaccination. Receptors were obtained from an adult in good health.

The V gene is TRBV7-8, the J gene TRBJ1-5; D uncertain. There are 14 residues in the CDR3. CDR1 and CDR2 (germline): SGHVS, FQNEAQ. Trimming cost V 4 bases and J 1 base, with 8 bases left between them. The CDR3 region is CASSSRESNQPQHF. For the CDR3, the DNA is TGTGCCAGCAGCTCCCGTGAAAGCAATCAGCCCCAGCATTTT. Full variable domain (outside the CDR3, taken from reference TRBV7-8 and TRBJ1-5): GAGVSQSPRYKVAKRGQDVALRCDPISGHVSLFWYQQALGQGPEFLTYFQNEAQLDKSGLPSDRFFAERPEGSVSTLKIQRTQQEDSAVYLCASSSRESNQPQHFGDGTRLSIL.

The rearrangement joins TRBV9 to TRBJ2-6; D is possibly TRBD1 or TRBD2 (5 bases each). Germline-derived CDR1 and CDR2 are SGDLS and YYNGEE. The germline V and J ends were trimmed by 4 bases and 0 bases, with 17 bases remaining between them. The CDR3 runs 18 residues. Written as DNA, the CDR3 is TGTGCCAGCAGCCAACCAGGGACCGCCGTCTCTGGGGCCAACGTCCTGACTTTC. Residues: CASSQPGTAVSGANVLTF.

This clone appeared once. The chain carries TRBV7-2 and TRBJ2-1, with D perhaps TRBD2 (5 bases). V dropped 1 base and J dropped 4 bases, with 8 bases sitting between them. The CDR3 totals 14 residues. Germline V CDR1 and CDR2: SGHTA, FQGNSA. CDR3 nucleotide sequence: TGTGCCAGCAGCTTAGATACTAGTTACAATGAGCAGTTCTTC. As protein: CASSLDTSYNEQFF.

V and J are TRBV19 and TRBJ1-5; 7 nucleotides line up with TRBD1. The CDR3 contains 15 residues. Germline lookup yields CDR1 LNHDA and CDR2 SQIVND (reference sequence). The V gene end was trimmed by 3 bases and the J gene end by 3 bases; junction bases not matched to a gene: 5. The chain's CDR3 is CASSIGDSFNQPQHF. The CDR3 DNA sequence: TGTGCCAGTAGTATCGGGGACAGTTTCAATCAGCCCCAGCATTTT.

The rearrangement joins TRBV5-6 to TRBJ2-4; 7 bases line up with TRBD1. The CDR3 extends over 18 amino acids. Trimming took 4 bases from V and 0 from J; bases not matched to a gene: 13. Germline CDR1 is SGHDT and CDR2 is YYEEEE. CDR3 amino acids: CASSPWTGQSSAKNIQYF. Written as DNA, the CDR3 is TGTGCCAGCAGCCCGTGGACAGGCCAGAGTTCAGCCAAAAACATTCAGTACTTC.

CDR3 amino acids: CASSLQGQGKGYTF. The DNA of the CDR3 is TGTGCCAGCAGTTTACAGGGACAGGGGAAGGGCTACACCTTC. The V gene is TRBV28, the J gene TRBJ1-2, with 10 bases that match TRBD1. The CDR3 is 14 residues long. Unmatched junction bases numbered 5, after V lost 2 bases and J lost 8 bases. CDR1 and CDR2 from the germline V gene are MDHEN and SYDVKM.

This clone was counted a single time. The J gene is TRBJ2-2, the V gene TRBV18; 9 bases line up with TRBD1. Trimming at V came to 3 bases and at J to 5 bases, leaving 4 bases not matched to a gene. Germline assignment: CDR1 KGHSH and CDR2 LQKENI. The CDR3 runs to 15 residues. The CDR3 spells CASSPGQGRTGELFF. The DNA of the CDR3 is TGTGCCAGCTCACCTGGACAGGGGAGGACCGGGGAGCTGTTTTTT.

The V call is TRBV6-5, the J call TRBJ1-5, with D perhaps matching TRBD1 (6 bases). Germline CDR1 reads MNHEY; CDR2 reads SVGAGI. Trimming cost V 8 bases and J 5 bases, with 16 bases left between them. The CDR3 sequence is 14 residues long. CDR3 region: CASGLQGGDQPQHF. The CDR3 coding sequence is TGTGCCAGCGGATTACAGGGAGGCGATCAGCCCCAGCATTTT.

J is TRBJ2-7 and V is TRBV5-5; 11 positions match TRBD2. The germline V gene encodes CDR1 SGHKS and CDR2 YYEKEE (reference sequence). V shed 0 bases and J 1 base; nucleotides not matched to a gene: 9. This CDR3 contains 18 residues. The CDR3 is CASSLESSGGPRSYEQYF. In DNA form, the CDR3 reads TGTGCCAGCAGCTTGGAATCTAGCGGGGGGCCACGGTCCTACGAGCAGTACTTC.

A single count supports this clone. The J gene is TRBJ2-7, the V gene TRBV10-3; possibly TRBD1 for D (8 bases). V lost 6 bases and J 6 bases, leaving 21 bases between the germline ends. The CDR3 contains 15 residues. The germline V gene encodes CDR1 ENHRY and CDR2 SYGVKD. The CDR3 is CAIRTSPDREGEQYF. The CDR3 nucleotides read TGTGCCATCAGAACATCCCCGGACAGGGAGGGCGAGCAGTACTTC.

CDR3 protein: CASSTRAGAKNIQYF. CDR3 in DNA: TGTGCCAGTAGTACCCGCGCAGGGGCCAAAAACATTCAGTACTTC. The rearrangement joins TRBV19 to TRBJ2-4; perhaps TRBD1 as D (5 bases). Germline CDR1 and CDR2: LNHDA and SQIVND (reference sequence). V was shortened by 4 bases and J by 1 base, with 11 bases between the two germline ends. This CDR3 spans 15 amino acids.

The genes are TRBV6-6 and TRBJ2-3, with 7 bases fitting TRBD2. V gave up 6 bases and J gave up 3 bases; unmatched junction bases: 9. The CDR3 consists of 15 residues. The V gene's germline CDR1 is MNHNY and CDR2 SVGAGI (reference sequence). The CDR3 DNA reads TGTGCCAGCAGAGAGAGCGGGGATAGGACAGATACGCAGTATTTT. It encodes CASRESGDRTDTQYF.

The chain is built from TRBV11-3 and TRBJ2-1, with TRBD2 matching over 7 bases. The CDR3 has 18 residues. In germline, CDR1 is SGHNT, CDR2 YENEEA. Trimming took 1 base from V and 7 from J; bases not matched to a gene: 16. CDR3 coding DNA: TGTGCCAGCAGCTTAGGGTCAGGGAGGGCCTCACTAGGGAATGAGCAGTTCTTC. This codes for CASSLGSGRASLGNEQFF.

This chain's CDR3 is CASSDSLTTYGYTF. The CDR3 DNA reads TGTGCCAGCAGTGACAGCCTCACCACCTATGGCTACACCTTC. This rearrangement joins TRBV2 to TRBJ1-2; the D is unclear. This CDR3 comprises 14 residues. Deletions cut 3 bases from V and 4 bases from J, with 12 bases between. The germline CDR1 and CDR2 sequences are SNHLY and FYNNEI.

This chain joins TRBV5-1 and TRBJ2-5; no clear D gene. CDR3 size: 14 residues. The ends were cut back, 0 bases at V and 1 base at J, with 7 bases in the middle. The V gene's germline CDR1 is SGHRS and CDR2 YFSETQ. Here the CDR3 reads CASSLEPAQETQYF. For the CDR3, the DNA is TGCGCCAGCAGCTTGGAACCGGCCCAAGAGACCCAGTACTTC.

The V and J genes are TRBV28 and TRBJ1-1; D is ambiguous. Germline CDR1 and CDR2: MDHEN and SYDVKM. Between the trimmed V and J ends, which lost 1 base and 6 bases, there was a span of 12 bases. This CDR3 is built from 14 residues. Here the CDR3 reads CASSLSARAAEAFF. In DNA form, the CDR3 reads TGTGCCAGCAGTTTATCCGCTCGGGCAGCTGAAGCTTTCTTT.

CDR3 in DNA: TGTGCCAGCAGTGTCCGACAGGGGGGGAATGAAAAACTGTTTTTT. Protein: CASSVRQGGNEKLFF. The chain links TRBV28 to TRBJ1-4; 9 positions agree with TRBD1. The V gene end was trimmed by 5 bases and the J gene end by 5 bases; junction bases not matched to a gene: 6. The CDR3 is 15 amino acids. CDR1 and CDR2 (germline): MDHEN, SYDVKM.